These 17 T cell receptor beta chains were sequenced from one sample in a study of neurological immune-mediated disorders. TCRdb processed the 5' RACE reads anew with MiXCR; each CDR3 protein has one entry. The sample holds about 57,000 distinct CDR3 sequences; around 10% are singletons and the top ten take 6% to 8.5%. Time point denoted: longitudinal time-point 1 (baseline). The sample taken for sequencing was PBMCs. The receptors shown here come from a male donor with HTLV-1-associated myelopathy (HAM/TSP).

This clonotype was picked up many times. In nucleotides, the CDR3 is TGTGCCATCAGTGATGTGACTAGCCGGGAGACCCAGTACTTC. This encodes CAISDVTSRETQYF. V is TRBV10-3 and J is TRBJ2-5; 7 nucleotides align to TRBD2. This CDR3 has 14 residues. Per the germline V gene, CDR1 is ENHRY and CDR2 is SYGVKD. The junction had 6 bases not matched to a gene; V was cut back by 3 bases and J by 5 bases.

Many counts were recorded for this clonotype. The chain joins TRBV5-6 to TRBJ2-7; TRBD2 aligns across 9 bases. This CDR3 comprises 17 residues. Germline loops: CDR1 SGHDT, CDR2 YYEEEE. V lost 4 bases and J lost 3; bases outside the gene matches: 14. The CDR3 protein is CASSEVQGPSGDYEQYF. CDR3 bases: TGTGCCAGCAGCGAGGTACAGGGTCCTAGCGGGGACTACGAGCAGTACTTC. Combining the CDR3 with reference TRBV5-6 and TRBJ2-7 gives the whole variable domain DAGVTQSPTHLIKTRGQQVTLRCSPKSGHDTVSWYQQALGQGPQFIFQYYEEEERQRGNFPDRFSGHQFPNYSSELNVNALLLGDSALYLCASSEVQGPSGDYEQYFGPGTRLTVT.

This clonotype was recorded at least ten times. The CDR3 DNA is TGTGCCAGCAGCGCGGGGGTGGGGACAGGCAATCAGCCCCAGCATTTT. Its protein product is CASSAGVGTGNQPQHF. V is TRBV9 and J is TRBJ1-5, with 7 bases fitting TRBD1. CDR3 length: 16 residues. V was pared by 3 bases and J by 2 bases, with 8 bases of the junction left unmatched. Germline CDR1 SGDLS, CDR2 YYNGEE.

This clonotype was observed many times. V and J are TRBV7-2 and TRBJ1-6; D ambiguous. V lost 2 bases and J lost 0, with 8 bases in between. The V gene's germline CDR1 is SGHTA and CDR2 FQGNSA. This CDR3 region has 16 residues. The CDR3 loop is CASSLFPRSYNSPLHF. The CDR3 region has the DNA TGTGCCAGCAGCTTATTTCCCCGCTCCTATAATTCACCCCTCCACTTT.

Many counts were recorded for this clonotype. The CDR3 here is CASSLGASAGGNTEAFF. The CDR3 DNA sequence: TGCGCCAGCAGCTTGGGGGCCAGCGCGGGCGGGAACACTGAAGCTTTCTTT. This rearrangement joins TRBV5-1 to TRBJ1-1; unclear D gene. CDR3 length: 17 residues. The germline gives CDR1 SGHRS, CDR2 YFSETQ. Trimming left V 0 bases short and J 1 base short, with 16 bases between.

This clonotype was recorded many times. J is TRBJ2-3 and V is TRBV5-6; 11 bases are shared with TRBD2. The CDR3 has 16 amino acids. CDR1 is SGHDT and CDR2 is YYEEEE in the germline V gene. V was clipped by 4 bases and J by 4 bases; unmatched bases: 8. CDR3 sequence (DNA): TGTGCCAGCAGCGCCCTCACTAGCGGGGGTGCAGATACGCAGTATTTT. Its translation is CASSALTSGGADTQYF.

There are many counts of this clonotype. The chain has TRBV28 and TRBJ1-6; 7 bases map to TRBD1. CDR3 length equals 13 residues. The germline V gene has CDR1 MDHEN and CDR2 SYDVKM. V shed 8 bases, J shed 14 bases, and the junction held 12 bases outside the gene matches. The CDR3: CASQDRALLTLHF. The CDR3 DNA is TGTGCCAGCCAAGACAGGGCCCTTCTCACCCTCCACTTT.

V is TRBV11-2 and J is TRBJ2-1; D gene ambiguous. This CDR3 region has 15 residues. With 0 bases removed from V and 0 bases from J, the gap between germline ends came to 6 bases. CDR1 is SGHAT and CDR2 is FQNNGV in the germline V gene. The chain's CDR3 is CASSLDRVSYNEQFF. The CDR3 DNA reads as TGTGCCAGCAGCTTAGACCGGGTCTCCTACAATGAGCAGTTCTTC.

This clonotype was picked up many times. The rearrangement links TRBV20-1 to TRBJ2-5, with D perhaps matching TRBD1 (5 bases). The germline V gene encodes CDR1 DFQATT and CDR2 SNEGSKA (reference sequence). This CDR3 is 12 amino acids long. V was cut by 0 bases and J by 5 bases, with 7 bases left in between. Here the CDR3 DNA reads TGCAGTGCTAGAGACAGGGTTGAGACCCAGTACTTC. Protein product: CSARDRVETQYF.

The gene calls are TRBV5-1 and TRBJ2-5, with TRBD2 identical over 8 bases. This CDR3 region has 15 residues. Losses at the gene ends were 1 base for V and 7 bases for J; bases not matched to a gene: 9. Germline CDR1 SGHRS, CDR2 YFSETQ. CDR3 nucleotides: TGCGCCAGCAGCTTGAACCCGGGGGGGCAACGGACCCAGTACTTC. Translated: CASSLNPGGQRTQYF.

This chain uses TRBV6-2 or TRBV6-3 with TRBJ2-2, with a weak D call TRBD2 (7 bases). Germline V lookup: CDR1 MNHEY, CDR2 SVGEGT. The CDR3 contains 15 residues. Trimming cost V 4 bases and J 4 bases, with 13 bases left between them. The CDR3 DNA follows: TGTGCCAGCAGTTGGGCGGGGGCTGGCACCGGGGAGCTGTTTTTT. Translated: CASSWAGAGTGELFF.

Many counts were recorded for this clonotype. The chain uses TRBV7-9 and TRBJ2-3; TRBD1 agrees at 8 bases. CDR1 SEHNR and CDR2 FQNEAQ come from the germline V gene (reference sequence). With 4 bases clipped from V and 4 bases from J, the junction kept 1 base outside the gene matches. This CDR3 has 13 residues. The CDR3 bases are TGTGCCAGCAGCTCCAGGGGGCCAGATACGCAGTATTTT. This encodes CASSSRGPDTQYF.

About this clonotype itself: A much larger clone differs by one base, so this may be a read error. The chain uses TRBV20-1 and TRBJ1-1; D might be TRBD1 (6 bases). The CDR3 extends over 15 amino acids. V lost 0 bases to trimming and J lost 1 base, with 12 bases between them. The germline CDR1 and CDR2 sequences are DFQATT and SNEGSKA (reference sequence). The CDR3 here is CSARDPDSANTEAFF. DNA of the CDR3: TGCAGTGCTAGAGACCCGGACAGTGCGAACACTGAAGCTTTCTTT.

At least ten counts were recorded for this clonotype. J is TRBJ2-7 and V is TRBV20-1; 7 bases are shared with TRBD1. Germline V gene lookup returns CDR1 DFQATT and CDR2 SNEGSKA (reference sequence). V lost 6 bases and J lost 5; bases outside the gene matches: 13. The CDR3 runs to 14 residues. CDR3 amino acids: CSASDDRDGDEQYF. The CDR3 DNA sequence: TGCAGTGCAAGCGACGACAGGGACGGAGACGAGCAGTACTTC.

The chain is built from TRBV11-3 and TRBJ1-5, with 7 bases lining up with TRBD1. This CDR3 contains 18 residues. CDR1 and CDR2 from the germline V gene are SGHNT and YENEEA. Trimming removed 7 bases from V and 2 bases from J; junction bases left unmatched: 17. CDR3 nucleotides: TGTGCCAGCAACAACGAAATAGACAGGGTTTTGGGCAATCAGCCCCAGCATTTT. Residues: CASNNEIDRVLGNQPQHF.

This clonotype was observed many times. V usage is TRBV7-9 and J usage is TRBJ1-2; D may be TRBD1 (5 bases). The CDR3 covers 14 residues. Trimming removed 5 bases at V and 8 bases at J, with 18 bases between. Germline CDR1 is SEHNR and CDR2 is FQNEAQ (reference sequence). The CDR3 DNA follows: TGTGCCAGCAGCATACGCGACAGCCTGATGGGCTACACCTTC. Translated: CASSIRDSLMGYTF.

This clonotype came up many times. J is TRBJ2-5 and V is TRBV20-1; D gene unclear. Trimming left V 1 base short and J 4 bases short, with 4 bases between. CDR1 is DFQATT, CDR2 SNEGSKA, per germline (reference sequence). The CDR3 loop spans 11 amino acids. CDR3 nucleotide sequence: TGCAGTGCTAGAGGGGTAGAGACCCAGTACTTC. Translation: CSARGVETQYF.